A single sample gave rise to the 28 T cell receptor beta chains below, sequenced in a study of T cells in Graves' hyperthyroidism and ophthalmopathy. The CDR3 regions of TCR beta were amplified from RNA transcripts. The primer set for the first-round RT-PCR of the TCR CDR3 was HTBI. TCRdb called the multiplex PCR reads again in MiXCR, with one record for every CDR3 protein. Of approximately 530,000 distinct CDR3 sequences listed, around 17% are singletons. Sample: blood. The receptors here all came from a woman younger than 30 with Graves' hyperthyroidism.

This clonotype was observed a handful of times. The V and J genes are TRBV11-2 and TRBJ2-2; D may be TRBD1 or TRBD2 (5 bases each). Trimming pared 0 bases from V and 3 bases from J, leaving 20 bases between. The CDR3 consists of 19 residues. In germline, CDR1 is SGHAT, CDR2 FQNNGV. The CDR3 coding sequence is TGTGCCAGCAGCTTAGAGGTCCCCCGGCCCTGGGGGTACACCGGGGAGCTGTTTTTT. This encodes CASSLEVPRPWGYTGELFF. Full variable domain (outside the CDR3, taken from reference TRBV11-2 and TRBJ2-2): EAGVAQSPRYKIIEKRQSVAFWCNPISGHATLYWYQQILGQGPKLLIQFQNNGVVDDSQLPKDRFSAERLKGVDSTLKIQPAKLEDSAVYLCASSLEVPRPWGYTGELFFGEGSRLTVL.

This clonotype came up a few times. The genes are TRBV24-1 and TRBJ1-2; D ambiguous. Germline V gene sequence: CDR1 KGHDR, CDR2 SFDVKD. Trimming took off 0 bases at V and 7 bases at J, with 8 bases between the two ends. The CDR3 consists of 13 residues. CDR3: CATSDLVLGGYTF. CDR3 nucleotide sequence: TGTGCCACCAGTGATTTGGTGCTGGGTGGCTACACCTTC.

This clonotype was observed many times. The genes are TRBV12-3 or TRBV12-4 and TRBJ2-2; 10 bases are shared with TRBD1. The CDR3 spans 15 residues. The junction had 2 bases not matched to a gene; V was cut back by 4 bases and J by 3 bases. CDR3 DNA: TGTGCCAGCAGTTCCGGGACAGGGGACACCGGGGAGCTGTTTTTT. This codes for CASSSGTGDTGELFF.

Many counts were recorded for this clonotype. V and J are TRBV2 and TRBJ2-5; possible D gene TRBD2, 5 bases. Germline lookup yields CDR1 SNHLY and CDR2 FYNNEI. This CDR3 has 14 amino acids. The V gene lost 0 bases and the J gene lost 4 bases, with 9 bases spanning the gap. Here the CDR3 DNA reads TGTGCCAGCAGTGAAGCGGGAGCACCAGAGACCCAGTACTTC. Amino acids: CASSEAGAPETQYF.

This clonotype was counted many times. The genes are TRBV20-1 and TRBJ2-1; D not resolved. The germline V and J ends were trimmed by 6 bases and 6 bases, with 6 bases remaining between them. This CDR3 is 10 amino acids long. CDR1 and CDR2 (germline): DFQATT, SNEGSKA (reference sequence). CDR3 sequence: CSAYLNEQFF. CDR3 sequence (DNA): TGCAGTGCATACCTCAATGAGCAGTTCTTC.

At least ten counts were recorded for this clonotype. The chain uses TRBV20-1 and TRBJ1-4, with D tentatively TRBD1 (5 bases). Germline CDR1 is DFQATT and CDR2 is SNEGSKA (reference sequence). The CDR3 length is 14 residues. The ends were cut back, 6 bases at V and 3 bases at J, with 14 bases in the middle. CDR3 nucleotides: TGCAGTGCCAGTAAGGACACTTCTAATGAAAAACTGTTTTTT. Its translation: CSASKDTSNEKLFF.

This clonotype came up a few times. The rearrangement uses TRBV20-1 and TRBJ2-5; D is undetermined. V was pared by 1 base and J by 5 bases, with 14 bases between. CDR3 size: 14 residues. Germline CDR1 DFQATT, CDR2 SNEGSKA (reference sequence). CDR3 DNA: TGCAGTGCTAGAGGTTTAGACCTACCCGAGACCCAGTACTTC. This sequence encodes CSARGLDLPETQYF.

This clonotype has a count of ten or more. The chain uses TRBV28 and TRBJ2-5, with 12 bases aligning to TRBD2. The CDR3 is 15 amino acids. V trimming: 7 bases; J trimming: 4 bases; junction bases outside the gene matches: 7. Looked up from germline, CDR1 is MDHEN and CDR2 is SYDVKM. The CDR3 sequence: CASTILAGGRETQYF. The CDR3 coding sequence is TGTGCCAGCACCATACTAGCGGGAGGAAGAGAGACCCAGTACTTC.

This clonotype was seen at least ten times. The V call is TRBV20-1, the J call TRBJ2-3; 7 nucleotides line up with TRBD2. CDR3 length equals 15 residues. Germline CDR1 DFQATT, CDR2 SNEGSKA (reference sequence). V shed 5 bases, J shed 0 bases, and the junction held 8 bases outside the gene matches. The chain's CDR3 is CSAEKRDASTDTQYF. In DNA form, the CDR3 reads TGCAGTGCTGAGAAGCGGGATGCTAGCACAGATACGCAGTATTTT.

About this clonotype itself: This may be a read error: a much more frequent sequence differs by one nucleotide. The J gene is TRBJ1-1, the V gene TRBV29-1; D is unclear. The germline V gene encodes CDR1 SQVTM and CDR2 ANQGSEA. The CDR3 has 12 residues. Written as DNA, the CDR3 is TGCAGCGTTACATCCTCGAACACTGAAACTTTCTTT. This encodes CSVTSSNTETFF.

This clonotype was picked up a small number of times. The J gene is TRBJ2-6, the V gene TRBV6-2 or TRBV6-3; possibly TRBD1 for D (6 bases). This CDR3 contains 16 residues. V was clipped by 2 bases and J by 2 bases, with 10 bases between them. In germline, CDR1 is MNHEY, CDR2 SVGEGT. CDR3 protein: CASSYHQGPGANVLTF. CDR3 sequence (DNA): TGTGCCAGCAGTTACCATCAGGGGCCTGGGGCCAACGTCCTGACTTTC.

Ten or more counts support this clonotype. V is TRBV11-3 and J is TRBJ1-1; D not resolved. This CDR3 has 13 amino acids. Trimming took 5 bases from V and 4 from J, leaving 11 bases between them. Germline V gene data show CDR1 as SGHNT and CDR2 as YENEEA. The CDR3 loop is CASSPGLGTEAFF. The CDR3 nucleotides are TGTGCCAGCAGCCCTGGGCTGGGCACTGAAGCTTTCTTT.

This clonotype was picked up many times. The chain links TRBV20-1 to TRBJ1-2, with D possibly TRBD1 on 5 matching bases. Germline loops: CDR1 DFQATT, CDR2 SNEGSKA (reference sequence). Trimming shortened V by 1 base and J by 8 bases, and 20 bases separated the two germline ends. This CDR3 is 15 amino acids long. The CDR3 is CSARVGTGGRSGYTF. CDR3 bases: TGCAGTGCTAGAGTGGGGACGGGGGGACGTAGCGGCTACACCTTC.

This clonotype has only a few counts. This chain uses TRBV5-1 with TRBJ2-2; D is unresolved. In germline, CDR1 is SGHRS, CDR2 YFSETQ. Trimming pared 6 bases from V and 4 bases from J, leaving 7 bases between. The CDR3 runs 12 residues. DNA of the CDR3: TGCGCCAGCAAGGAATCCACCGGGGAGCTGTTTTTT. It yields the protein CASKESTGELFF.

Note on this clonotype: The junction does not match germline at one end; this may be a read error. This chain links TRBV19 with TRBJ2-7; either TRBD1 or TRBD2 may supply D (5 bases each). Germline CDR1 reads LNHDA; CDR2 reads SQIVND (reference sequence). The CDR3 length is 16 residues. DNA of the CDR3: TGTGCCAGTAGTAAGGGGACCGGGACGGACTCCTACAAGCAGTACTTC. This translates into CASSKGTGTDSYKQYF.

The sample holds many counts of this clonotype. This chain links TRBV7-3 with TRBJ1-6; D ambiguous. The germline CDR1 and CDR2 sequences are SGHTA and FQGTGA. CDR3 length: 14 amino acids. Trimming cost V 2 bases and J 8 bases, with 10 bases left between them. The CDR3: CASSLGRRDSPLHF. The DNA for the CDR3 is TGTGCCAGCAGCTTAGGACGGAGGGATTCACCCCTCCACTTT.

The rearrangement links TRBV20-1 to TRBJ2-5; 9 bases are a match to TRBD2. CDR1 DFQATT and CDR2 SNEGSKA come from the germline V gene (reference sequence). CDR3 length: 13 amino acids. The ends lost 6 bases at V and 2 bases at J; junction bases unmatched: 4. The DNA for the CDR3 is TGCAGTGCGGCTAGCGGGAAACAAGAGACCCAGTACTTC. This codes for CSAASGKQETQYF.

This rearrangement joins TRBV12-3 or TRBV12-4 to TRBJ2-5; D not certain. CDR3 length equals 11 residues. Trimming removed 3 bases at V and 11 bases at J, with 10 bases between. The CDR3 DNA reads TGTGCCAGCAGTTTGGGGAAACATCAGTACTTC. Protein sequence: CASSLGKHQYF.

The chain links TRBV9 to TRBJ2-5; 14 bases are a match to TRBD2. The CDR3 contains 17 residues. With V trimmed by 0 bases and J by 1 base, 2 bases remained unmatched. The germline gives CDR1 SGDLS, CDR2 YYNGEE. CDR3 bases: TGTGCCAGCAGCGTAGGACTAGCGGGGGGGTTCCAAGAGACCCAGTACTTC. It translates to CASSVGLAGGFQETQYF.

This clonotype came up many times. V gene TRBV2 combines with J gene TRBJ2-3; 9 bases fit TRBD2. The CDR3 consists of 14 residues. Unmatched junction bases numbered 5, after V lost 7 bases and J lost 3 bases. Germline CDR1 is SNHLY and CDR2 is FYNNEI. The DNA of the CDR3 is TGTGCCAGCAAGCTAGCGGGAAATACAGATACGCAGTATTTT. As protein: CASKLAGNTDTQYF.

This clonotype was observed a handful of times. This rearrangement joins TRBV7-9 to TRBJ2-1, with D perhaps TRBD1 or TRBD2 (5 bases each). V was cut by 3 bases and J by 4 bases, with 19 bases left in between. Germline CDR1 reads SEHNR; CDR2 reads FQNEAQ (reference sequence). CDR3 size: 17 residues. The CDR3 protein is CASSFPASLKGYNEQFF. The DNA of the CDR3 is TGTGCCAGCAGCTTTCCGGCTAGCCTTAAGGGGTACAATGAGCAGTTCTTC.

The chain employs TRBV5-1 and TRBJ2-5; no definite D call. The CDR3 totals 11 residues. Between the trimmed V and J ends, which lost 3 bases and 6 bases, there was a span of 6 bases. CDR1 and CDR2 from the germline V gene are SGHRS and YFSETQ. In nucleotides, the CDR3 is TGCGCCAGCAGCTATGACAAGACCCAGTACTTC. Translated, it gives CASSYDKTQYF.

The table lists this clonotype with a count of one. The CDR3 is CASSLYRPPPRTREDLNYGYTF. In DNA form, the CDR3 reads TGTGCCAGCAGCTTATATCGACCTCCCCCACGGACGAGAGAAGACTTAAACTATGGCTACACCTTC. The chain recombines TRBV7-6 with TRBJ1-2; D uncertain. Germline V gene sequence: CDR1 SGHVS, CDR2 FNYEAQ. The CDR3 is 22 residues long. V lost 2 bases to trimming and J lost 2 bases, with 33 bases between them.

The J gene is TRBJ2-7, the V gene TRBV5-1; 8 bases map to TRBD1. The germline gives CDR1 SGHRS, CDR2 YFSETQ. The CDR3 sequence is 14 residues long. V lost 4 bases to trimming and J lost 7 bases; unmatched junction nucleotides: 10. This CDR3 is CASSPDRAVREQYF. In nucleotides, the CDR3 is TGCGCCAGCAGCCCGGACAGGGCGGTTCGGGAGCAGTACTTC.

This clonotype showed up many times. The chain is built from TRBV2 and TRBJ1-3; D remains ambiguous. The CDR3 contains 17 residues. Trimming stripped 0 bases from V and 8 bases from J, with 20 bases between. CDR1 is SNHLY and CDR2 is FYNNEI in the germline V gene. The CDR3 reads CASSEALRHKPRHTIYF. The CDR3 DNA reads TGTGCCAGCAGTGAAGCGCTTCGTCACAAACCTAGGCACACCATATATTTT.

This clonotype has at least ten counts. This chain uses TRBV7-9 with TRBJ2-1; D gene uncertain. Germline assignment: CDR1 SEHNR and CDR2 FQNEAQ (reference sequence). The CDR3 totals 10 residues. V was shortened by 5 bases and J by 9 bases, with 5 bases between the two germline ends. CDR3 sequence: CASSGLEQFF. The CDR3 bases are TGTGCCAGCAGCGGCCTTGAGCAGTTCTTC.

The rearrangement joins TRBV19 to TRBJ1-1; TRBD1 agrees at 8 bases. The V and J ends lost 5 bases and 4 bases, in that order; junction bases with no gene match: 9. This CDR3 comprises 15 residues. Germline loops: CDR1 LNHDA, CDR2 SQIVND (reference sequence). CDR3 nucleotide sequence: TGTGCCAGTAGTCGCCGGACAGGGACGGCCACTGAAGCTTTCTTT. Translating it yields CASSRRTGTATEAFF. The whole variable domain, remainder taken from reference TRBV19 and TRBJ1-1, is DGGITQSPKYLFRKEGQNVTLSCEQNLNHDAMYWYRQDPGQGLRLIYYSQIVNDFQKGDIAEGYSVSREKKESFPLTVTSAQKNPTAFYLCASSRRTGTATEAFFGQGTRLTVV.

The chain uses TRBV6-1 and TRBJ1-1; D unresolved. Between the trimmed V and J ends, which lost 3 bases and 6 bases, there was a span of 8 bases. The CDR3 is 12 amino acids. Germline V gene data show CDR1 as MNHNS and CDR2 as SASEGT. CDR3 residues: CASSDRGAEAFF. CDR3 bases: TGTGCCAGCAGTGATAGAGGCGCTGAAGCTTTCTTT.